This T cell receptor (beta chain) derives from a study of T-cell memory formation after mild COVID-19. General observations from the study: The main location of contracting CD4+ clones was CM and EM, and that of contracting CD8+ clones was EMRA.

Trimming shortened V by 5 bases and J by 1 base, and 24 bases separated the two germline ends. Germline CDR1 reads GTSNPN; CDR2 reads SVGIG (reference sequence). The CDR3 spans 18 residues. Each CDR3 protein is one row after TCRdb ran MiXCR on the 5' RACE reads. The repertoire holds roughly 500,000 distinct CDR3 sequences, roughly 22% seen once, with around 12% in the top ten. Turning to this clonotype: Its antigen is currently unknown.

This clonotype was obtained from an adult woman who had mild COVID-19 (a few samples of this study predate the infection). Cell type and time point are not known. Source material: PBMCs or a T cell subset sorted from them (not recorded which). This chain connects TRBV30 to TRBJ1-3; no definite D call. CDR3 nucleotide sequence: TGTGCCTGGTTAGGCGGAATTGACGTCGTTGCGTCTGGAAACACCATATATTTT. Its translation: CAWLGGIDVVASGNTIYF.